These 27 T cell receptor beta chains were sequenced from one sample in a study of T cell responses to AZD1222 COVID-19 vaccine. Method: immunoSEQ multiplex PCR; TCRdb's copy keeps in-frame clones and lacks some. Altogether approximately 82,000 clones are present, approximately 90% being singletons, with the ten largest covering around 5.2%. The source material was peripheral blood, sampled on day 0 of AZD1222 vaccination. The receptors were gathered from an adult in good health.

The CDR3 nucleotides read TGTGCCAGCAGCCAAGGGCGGGCCCGGGCTTTCTTT. Its protein product is CASSQGRARAFF. This chain joins TRBV3-1 (or the pseudogene TRBV3-2) and TRBJ1-1, with no clear D. Per germline, CDR1 LGHDT and CDR2 YNNKEL (reference sequence). This CDR3 region has 12 residues. Trimming removed 1 base from V and 11 bases from J, with 11 bases in between.

In the case of this clone: Other DNA variants within this sample encode the same CDR3. V usage is TRBV19 and J usage is TRBJ1-5; 9 bases line up with TRBD1. This CDR3 has 13 residues. Losses at the gene ends were 10 bases for V and 1 base for J; bases not matched to a gene: 2. Per germline, CDR1 LNHDA and CDR2 SQIVND (reference sequence). CDR3 amino acids: CATDRGSNQPQHF. The CDR3, as DNA: TGTGCCACGGACAGGGGAAGCAATCAGCCCCAGCATTTT.

This rearrangement joins TRBV28 to TRBJ1-3; D is ambiguous. The germline V gene has CDR1 MDHEN and CDR2 SYDVKM. Trimming pared 7 bases from V and 0 bases from J, leaving 10 bases between. CDR3 length equals 14 residues. The CDR3 reads CASKRVLSGNTIYF. The CDR3, as DNA: TGTGCCAGCAAGCGGGTCCTCTCTGGAAACACCATATATTTT.

The chain carries TRBV5-1 and TRBJ2-7, with D tentatively TRBD2 (5 bases). The V end was cut by 2 bases, the J end by 2 bases, with 11 bases between. CDR3 size: 14 residues. The germline gives CDR1 SGHRS, CDR2 YFSETQ. The CDR3: CASSFSSGAYEQYF. The CDR3 DNA follows: TGCGCCAGCAGCTTTTCCTCCGGGGCCTACGAGCAGTACTTC.

The rearrangement links TRBV12-5 to TRBJ2-1, with TRBD1 matching 9 bases. The trim removed 0 bases at V and 6 bases at J, leaving 9 bases unmatched. This CDR3 has 17 residues. The germline V gene has CDR1 LGHNT and CDR2 FRNRAP. The CDR3 loop reads CASGLVREQGALNEQFF. The CDR3 DNA reads TGTGCTAGTGGTTTGGTAAGAGAACAGGGGGCCCTCAATGAGCAGTTCTTC.

The chain has TRBV21-1 and TRBJ1-2. TRBV21-1 is reported as a pseudogene. The CDR3 extends over 16 amino acids. CDR3 nucleotides: TGTGCCAGCAGCGTACGCTCGACCGTCCGGGGTCGTGGCTACACCTTC. Protein product: CASSVRSTVRGRGYTF.

The chain couples TRBV5-4 to TRBJ2-1, with TRBD2 identical over 10 bases. J was trimmed by 7 bases and V by 3 bases; bases with no gene match: 4. Germline CDR1 and CDR2: SGHNT and YYREEE (reference sequence). This CDR3 spans 14 amino acids. The DNA for the CDR3 is TGTGCCAGCAGCTCAGCGGGGGGGCGGAATGAGCAGTTCTTC. This translates into CASSSAGGRNEQFF.

The V and J genes are TRBV4-3 and TRBJ2-3; D call uncertain. The CDR3 is made up of 13 amino acids. CDR1 is LGHNA, CDR2 YSLEER, per germline. Trimming left V 0 bases short and J 11 bases short, with 12 bases between. This CDR3 is CASSQELGPKQYF. In DNA form, the CDR3 reads TGCGCCAGCAGCCAAGAGTTAGGGCCAAAGCAGTATTTT.

The chain combines TRBV29-1 with TRBJ1-2; D remains unclear. The CDR3 consists of 13 residues. Trimming cost V 4 bases and J 4 bases, with 13 bases left between them. Germline V lookup: CDR1 SQVTM, CDR2 ANQGSEA. DNA of the CDR3: TGCAGCGTTGTTGTATCGGGAAGCTATGGCTACACCTTC. Protein: CSVVVSGSYGYTF.

The chain recombines TRBV6-5 with TRBJ1-2, with 8 bases fitting TRBD1. This CDR3 spans 13 amino acids. Germline-derived CDR1 and CDR2 are MNHEY and SVGAGI. The trim removed 8 bases at V and 6 bases at J, leaving 8 bases unmatched. The CDR3 loop reads CASRKTGADGYTF. The CDR3 bases are TGTGCCAGCCGCAAGACAGGGGCTGATGGCTACACCTTC.

The chain joins TRBV7-3 to TRBJ2-2; D possibly corresponds to TRBD2 (5 bases). V was trimmed by 4 bases and J by 7 bases, leaving 13 bases between them. The CDR3 contains 14 residues. Germline V gene sequence: CDR1 SGHTA, CDR2 FQGTGA. The CDR3 DNA sequence: TGTGCCAGCAGCTCAGCTAGCCTCGGCGGGGAGCTGTTTTTT. Its translation is CASSSASLGGELFF.

This clone was found once. V gene TRBV5-1 combines with J gene TRBJ2-5; D is unresolved. The CDR3 runs 15 residues. Germline loops: CDR1 SGHRS, CDR2 YFSETQ. V was clipped by 0 bases and J by 1 base, with 10 bases between them. Written as DNA, the CDR3 is TGCGCCAGCAGCTTGGCCCAAGGGTTCCAAGAGACCCAGTACTTC. Protein product: CASSLAQGFQETQYF.

The V call is TRBV5-4, the J call TRBJ2-3; D ambiguous. The CDR3 totals 11 residues. Trimming took 7 bases from V and 0 from J, leaving 3 bases between them. The germline CDR1 and CDR2 sequences are SGHNT and YYREEE (reference sequence). The CDR3 region has the DNA TGTGCCAGCGGGAGCACAGATACGCAGTATTTT. Translated: CASGSTDTQYF.

V gene TRBV11-2 combines with J gene TRBJ2-3; D gene unclear. V dropped 3 bases and J dropped 1 base, with 8 bases sitting between them. CDR3 length equals 14 residues. Germline CDR1 is SGHAT and CDR2 is FQNNGV. The CDR3 DNA sequence: TGTGCCAGCAGCTTGGATGGGGGCACAGATACGCAGTATTTT. Translating gives CASSLDGGTDTQYF. Complete variable domain (other parts from reference TRBV11-2 and TRBJ2-3): EAGVAQSPRYKIIEKRQSVAFWCNPISGHATLYWYQQILGQGPKLLIQFQNNGVVDDSQLPKDRFSAERLKGVDSTLKIQPAKLEDSAVYLCASSLDGGTDTQYFGPGTRLTVL.

The rearrangement joins TRBV5-6 to TRBJ1-5, with 8 nucleotides matching TRBD1. J lost 5 bases, V lost 1 base, and 11 bases had no gene match. The CDR3 runs 17 residues. Looked up from germline, CDR1 is SGHDT and CDR2 is YYEEEE. CDR3 in DNA: TGTGCCAGCAGCTTGTTTTTCGGGTCAGGGGGCGATCAGCCCCAGCATTTT. It translates to CASSLFFGSGGDQPQHF.

This rearrangement joins TRBV19 to TRBJ1-1; D is undetermined. V gave up 7 bases and J gave up 4 bases, with 13 bases separating them. The germline gives CDR1 LNHDA, CDR2 SQIVND (reference sequence). There are 13 residues in the CDR3. CDR3 region: CASMKREGTEAFF. CDR3 in DNA: TGTGCCAGTATGAAAAGGGAGGGCACTGAAGCTTTCTTT.

The chain couples TRBV19 to TRBJ2-1, with TRBD2 matching over 8 bases. The V and J ends lost 1 base and 6 bases, in that order; junction bases with no gene match: 2. The V gene's germline CDR1 is LNHDA and CDR2 SQIVND (reference sequence). CDR3 length: 14 residues. The CDR3 sequence is CASSIVGTSNEQFF. The CDR3 DNA sequence: TGTGCCAGTAGTATAGTGGGGACTAGCAATGAGCAGTTCTTC. Full variable domain (missing parts from reference TRBV19 and TRBJ2-1): DGGITQSPKYLFRKEGQNVTLSCEQNLNHDAMYWYRQDPGQGLRLIYYSQIVNDFQKGDIAEGYSVSREKKESFPLTVTSAQKNPTAFYLCASSIVGTSNEQFFGPGTRLTVL.

The chain employs TRBV2 and TRBJ1-2, with 8 bases lining up with TRBD1. This CDR3 contains 15 residues. V shed 5 bases, J shed 1 base, and the junction held 6 bases outside the gene matches. The germline gives CDR1 SNHLY, CDR2 FYNNEI. For the CDR3, the DNA is TGTGCCAGCAGTCAACAGGGGGAAGGTAACTATGGCTACACCTTC. It translates to CASSQQGEGNYGYTF.

The chain links TRBV5-4 to TRBJ2-4, with 8 nucleotides matching TRBD2. The CDR3 has 14 residues. Germline V gene lookup returns CDR1 SGHNT and CDR2 YYREEE (reference sequence). The V gene end was trimmed by 5 bases and the J gene end by 7 bases; junction bases not matched to a gene: 8. The CDR3 DNA follows: TGTGCCAGCAGAGCCGGGGGGGAGGGGAACATTCAGTACTTC. It is translated as CASRAGGEGNIQYF. Full variable domain (remainder filled in from reference TRBV5-4 and TRBJ2-4): ETGVTQSPTHLIKTRGQQVTLRCSSQSGHNTVSWYQQALGQGPQFIFQYYREEENGRGNFPPRFSGLQFPNYSSELNVNALELDDSALYLCASRAGGEGNIQYFGAGTRLSVL.

V usage is TRBV29-1 and J usage is TRBJ2-1; maybe TRBD1 (6 bases). CDR3 length: 15 residues. The ends were cut back, 3 bases at V and 0 bases at J, with 12 bases in the middle. Germline-derived CDR1 and CDR2 are SQVTM and ANQGSEA. This CDR3 is CSVDGDISSYNEQFF. CDR3 in DNA: TGCAGCGTTGATGGGGACATAAGCTCCTACAATGAGCAGTTCTTC.

This chain connects TRBV11-2 to TRBJ1-2; weak D call: TRBD1 (5 bases). CDR1 SGHAT and CDR2 FQNNGV come from the germline V gene. Trimming removed 1 base at V and 2 bases at J, with 11 bases between. There are 15 residues in the CDR3. The CDR3 spells CASSLGLWGNYGYTF. CDR3 bases: TGTGCCAGCAGCTTAGGTCTTTGGGGGAACTATGGCTACACCTTC. The full variable domain, its missing parts supplied by reference TRBV11-2 and TRBJ1-2, is EAGVAQSPRYKIIEKRQSVAFWCNPISGHATLYWYQQILGQGPKLLIQFQNNGVVDDSQLPKDRFSAERLKGVDSTLKIQPAKLEDSAVYLCASSLGLWGNYGYTFGSGTRLTVV.

This clone is a singleton in its sample. The rearrangement uses TRBV5-6 and TRBJ2-3; 7 bases line up with TRBD1. The trim removed 3 bases at V and 6 bases at J, leaving 10 bases unmatched. This CDR3 spans 15 amino acids. Looked up from germline, CDR1 is SGHDT and CDR2 is YYEEEE. CDR3 DNA sequence: TGTGCCAGCAGCTCAGACAGGGCGGCTTGGGATACGCAGTATTTT. It codes for CASSSDRAAWDTQYF. Full variable domain (missing parts from reference TRBV5-6 and TRBJ2-3): DAGVTQSPTHLIKTRGQQVTLRCSPKSGHDTVSWYQQALGQGPQFIFQYYEEEERQRGNFPDRFSGHQFPNYSSELNVNALLLGDSALYLCASSSDRAAWDTQYFGPGTRLTVL.

The genes are TRBV6-1 and TRBJ1-5; D gene ambiguous. The germline V gene encodes CDR1 MNHNS and CDR2 SASEGT. V lost 2 bases and J 7 bases, leaving 12 bases between the germline ends. There are 14 residues in the CDR3. For the CDR3, the DNA is TGTGCCAGCAGTGAATTTCATGAGGGCCAGCCCCAGCATTTT. It codes for CASSEFHEGQPQHF.

This clone was seen just once. V is TRBV27 and J is TRBJ1-6; D gene ambiguous. Trimming cost V 3 bases and J 7 bases, with 10 bases left between them. This CDR3 has 14 residues. Germline V gene lookup returns CDR1 MNHEY and CDR2 SMNVEV (reference sequence). The DNA for the CDR3 is TGTGCCAGCAGTTTGGACGGCCTAAATTCACCCCTCCACTTT. It specifies CASSLDGLNSPLHF.

The rearrangement uses TRBV13 and TRBJ1-5; perhaps TRBD1 as D (5 bases). Germline V CDR1 and CDR2: PRHDT, FYEKMQ (reference sequence). CDR3 length: 15 residues. V lost 1 base to trimming and J lost 8 bases, with 15 bases between them. The CDR3 spells CASSLVGTGGKPQHF. DNA for the CDR3: TGTGCCAGCAGCTTAGTGGGGACTGGGGGAAAGCCCCAGCATTTT.

The J gene is TRBJ1-5, the V gene TRBV27, with TRBD1 identical over 8 bases. With V trimmed by 5 bases and J by 2 bases, 11 bases remained unmatched. Per germline, CDR1 MNHEY and CDR2 SMNVEV (reference sequence). This CDR3 contains 17 residues. The CDR3 is CASSKLQGESGNQPQHF. CDR3 coding DNA: TGTGCCAGCAGTAAATTACAGGGGGAATCGGGCAATCAGCCCCAGCATTTT.

The chain links TRBV6-5 to TRBJ1-2; D ambiguous. The germline CDR1 and CDR2 sequences are MNHEY and SVGAGI. The germline V and J ends were trimmed by 7 bases and 4 bases, with 13 bases remaining between them. CDR3 size: 13 residues. The CDR3: CASTRTAGYGYTF. The DNA for the CDR3 is TGTGCCAGCACCCGGACGGCAGGCTATGGCTACACCTTC.